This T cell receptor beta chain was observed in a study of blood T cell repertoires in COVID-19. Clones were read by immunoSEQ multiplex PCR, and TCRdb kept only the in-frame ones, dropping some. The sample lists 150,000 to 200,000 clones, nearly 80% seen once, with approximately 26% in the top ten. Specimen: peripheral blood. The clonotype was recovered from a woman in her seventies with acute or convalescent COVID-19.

The CDR3 DNA reads TGTGCCAGCAGCTTAGTCAGAGGGCAGCCCCAGCATTTT. Translated, it gives CASSLVRGQPQHF. This chain links TRBV7-2 with TRBJ1-5; D remains unclear. V dropped 1 base and J dropped 7 bases, with 8 bases sitting between them. From germline, CDR1 is SGHTA and CDR2 FQGNSA. The CDR3 spans 13 residues.